The 5 T cell receptor beta chains in this list originate from one sample, sequenced in a study of OX40 agonist ivuxolimab in advanced cancers. Here immunoSEQ multiplex PCR was the method, and the copy in TCRdb shows in-frame clones only, minus some. The table shows around 86,000 clones, with about 93% occurring only once. Sequencing was performed on CD4+ or CD8+ T cells sorted from blood, taken in a trial of the OX40 agonist ivuxolimab. These receptors all stem from an adult with an advanced solid tumor such as melanoma, head and neck, liver or kidney cancer.

This clone was observed once. Other DNA sequences in the sample encode the same CDR3. This chain connects TRBV27 to TRBJ2-1; no definite D call. The CDR3 covers 12 residues. Trimming stripped 2 bases from V and 7 bases from J, with 6 bases between. The V gene's germline CDR1 is MNHEY and CDR2 SMNVEV (reference sequence). CDR3 sequence reads: CASSLTGNEQFF. CDR3 sequence (DNA): TGTGCCAGCAGTTTAACGGGTAATGAGCAGTTCTTC.

The J gene is TRBJ2-5, the V gene TRBV7-8, with a tentative D call TRBD2 (6 bases). Germline lookup yields CDR1 SGHVS and CDR2 FQNEAQ. This CDR3 has 16 amino acids. The germline V and J ends were trimmed by 1 base and 1 base, with 13 bases remaining between them. CDR3 nucleotides: TGTGCCAGCAGCTTAGGTATAGGGACTCCCCAAGAGACCCAGTACTTC. Translated: CASSLGIGTPQETQYF.

V and J are TRBV7-9 and TRBJ2-7; no firm D call. Trimming removed 10 bases at V and 3 bases at J, with 19 bases between. The CDR3 sequence is 14 residues long. In germline, CDR1 is SEHNR, CDR2 FQNEAQ (reference sequence). The CDR3 DNA sequence: TGTGCCACCCCGGACCGGCTAGACGACTACGAGCAGTACTTC. Its translation: CATPDRLDDYEQYF.

The chain uses TRBV11-2 and TRBJ2-3, with TRBD2 as a possible D gene (5 bases). V gave up 0 bases and J gave up 5 bases, with 9 bases separating them. Germline V gene lookup returns CDR1 SGHAT and CDR2 FQNNGV. This CDR3 is built from 14 residues. The CDR3 reads CASSLEIGLDTQYF. The CDR3, as DNA: TGTGCCAGCAGCTTAGAGATTGGACTAGATACGCAGTATTTT.

This chain connects TRBV27 to TRBJ2-7, with D possibly TRBD2 on 6 matching bases. V gave up 4 bases and J gave up 2 bases, with 9 bases separating them. This CDR3 is 13 amino acids long. CDR1 and CDR2 (germline): MNHEY, SMNVEV (reference sequence). CDR3 residues: CASSWGETYEQYF. The CDR3 DNA is TGTGCCAGCAGTTGGGGGGAAACCTACGAGCAGTACTTC.